Below are 5 T cell receptor beta chains sequenced from a single sample in a study of identical twins. Each CDR3 protein is one row after TCRdb ran MiXCR on the 5' RACE reads. The data contain roughly 260,000 distinct CDR3 sequences, around an eighth of them singletons. Sequencing was done on a sample of memory (CD45RO+) T cells sorted from blood. These receptors were taken from a woman under 30 in good health.

This rearrangement joins TRBV4-3 to TRBJ1-2, with D uncertain. Germline values: CDR1 LGHNA, CDR2 YSLEER. The CDR3 covers 16 residues. V lost 2 bases, J lost 1 base, and 14 bases lay in between. In DNA, the CDR3 is TGCGCCAGCAGCCAAAACGCCGGGTTCGGTAACTATGGCTACACCTTC. This sequence encodes CASSQNAGFGNYGYTF.

The chain is built from TRBV18 and TRBJ1-1; no definite D call. The CDR3 has 14 amino acids. The germline V gene encodes CDR1 KGHSH and CDR2 LQKENI. Trimming removed 2 bases from V and 0 bases from J, with 7 bases in between. The CDR3 DNA reads TGTGCCAGCTCACCAAACGGGATGAACACTGAAGCTTTCTTT. This encodes CASSPNGMNTEAFF. Full variable domain (outside the CDR3, taken from reference TRBV18 and TRBJ1-1): NAGVMQNPRHLVRRRGQEARLRCSPMKGHSHVYWYRQLPEEGLKFMVYLQKENIIDESGMPKERFSAEFPKEGPSILRIQQVVRGDSAAYFCASSPNGMNTEAFFGQGTRLTVV.

The chain recombines TRBV20-1 with TRBJ1-6; D might be TRBD1 (6 bases). The CDR3 contains 14 residues. The germline CDR1 and CDR2 sequences are DFQATT and SNEGSKA (reference sequence). V lost 4 bases, J lost 7 bases, and 14 bases lay in between. CDR3 loop: CSAIGGPGNSPLHF. In nucleotides, the CDR3 is TGCAGTGCTATCGGGGGCCCCGGGAATTCACCCCTCCACTTT.

This chain joins TRBV25-1 and TRBJ2-5, with D perhaps given as TRBD1 or TRBD2 (5 bases each). There are 13 residues in the CDR3. Per the germline V gene, CDR1 is MGHDK and CDR2 is SYGVNS. V was clipped by 4 bases and J by 2 bases, with 8 bases between them. Here the CDR3 reads CASSGWGQETQYF. The CDR3 DNA reads TGTGCCAGCAGTGGGTGGGGGCAAGAGACCCAGTACTTC.

This clonotype was observed a handful of times. The chain carries TRBV12-3 or TRBV12-4 and TRBJ2-1; a weak D match, TRBD2 (6 bases). This CDR3 contains 13 residues. Trimming pared 2 bases from V and 6 bases from J, leaving 8 bases between. The CDR3: CASSLLATNEQFF. The CDR3 nucleotides are TGTGCCAGCAGTTTACTAGCGACCAATGAGCAGTTCTTC.